This entry lists 27 T cell receptor beta chains sequenced from one sample in a study of shared clonotypes between healthy human individuals. Assay used: immunoSEQ multiplex PCR; TCRdb lists only in-frame clones, some missing. The sample lists under 200,000 clones; roughly 93% were seen once. The sequenced sample was naive CD4+ T cells sorted from blood. Regarding subset: CD45RA+ positively selected. Every receptor here comes from a woman aged 25 to 39 in good health.

This clone was seen a single time. The chain employs TRBV5-1 and TRBJ2-5; TRBD1 agrees at 8 bases. This CDR3 comprises 16 residues. Germline-derived CDR1 and CDR2 are SGHRS and YFSETQ. The V and J ends lost 3 bases and 0 bases, in that order; junction bases with no gene match: 7. The CDR3 region is CASSSGQGNNQETQYF. The CDR3 DNA sequence: TGCGCCAGCAGCTCCGGACAGGGAAATAACCAAGAGACCCAGTACTTC. The full variable domain, completed using reference TRBV5-1 and TRBJ2-5, is KAGVTQTPRYLIKTRGQQVTLSCSPISGHRSVSWYQQTPGQGLQFLFEYFSETQRNKGNFPGRFSGRQFSNSRSEMNVSTLELGDSALYLCASSSGQGNNQETQYFGPGTRLLVL.

For this clone: The limits of the CDR3 on the DNA are not certain, so only TCRdb's listed CDR3 is given. This sequence joins TRBV18 and TRBJ2-3. The length of the CDR3 is 19 amino acids, counting both ends. Germline loops: CDR1 KGHSH, CDR2 LQKENI. CDR3 sequence reads: CASSPLRAGGAASTDTQYF.

J is TRBJ1-5 and V is TRBV27; TRBD1 might be the D (6 bases). This CDR3 spans 16 amino acids. Germline values: CDR1 MNHEY, CDR2 SMNVEV (reference sequence). Between the trimmed V and J ends, which lost 6 bases and 6 bases, there was a span of 21 bases. The CDR3, as DNA: TGTGCCAGCAGACCCTCTCCAGGGGATAAGGTTCAGCCCCAGCATTTT. Protein product: CASRPSPGDKVQPQHF.

This clone was recorded only once. The J gene is TRBJ2-5, the V gene TRBV9, with TRBD2 matching 7 bases. Germline CDR1 reads SGDLS; CDR2 reads YYNGEE. Trimming took 3 bases from V and 2 from J; bases not matched to a gene: 4. This CDR3 contains 14 residues. The CDR3 region has the DNA TGTGCCAGCAGCGCCCGGGGACTACAAGAGACCCAGTACTTC. Translated, it gives CASSARGLQETQYF.

The chain recombines TRBV5-1 with TRBJ1-2; unclear D gene. There are 16 residues in the CDR3. Trimming removed 0 bases at V and 3 bases at J, with 15 bases between. Germline V gene sequence: CDR1 SGHRS, CDR2 YFSETQ. Here the CDR3 DNA reads TGCGCCAGCAGCTTGGCCCCCGGCAGCGGGGACTATGGCTACACCTTC. Translating it yields CASSLAPGSGDYGYTF.

This sequence joins TRBV5-1 and TRBJ1-3; 7 bases are shared with TRBD1. CDR1 is SGHRS and CDR2 is YFSETQ in the germline V gene. Trimming at V came to 4 bases and at J to 0 bases, leaving 13 bases not matched to a gene. This CDR3 comprises 18 residues. CDR3 sequence: CASSAHGTDNFSGNTIYF. In DNA, the CDR3 is TGCGCCAGCAGCGCCCACGGGACAGATAATTTCTCTGGAAACACCATATATTTT.

J is TRBJ2-1 and V is TRBV18, with TRBD2 identical over 8 bases. Germline V gene sequence: CDR1 KGHSH, CDR2 LQKENI. V dropped 3 bases and J dropped 14; count of bases not matched to a gene: 12. CDR3 length: 14 amino acids. CDR3 loop: CASSPERERGLKFF. CDR3 coding DNA: TGTGCCAGCTCACCGGAGCGGGAGAGGGGTTTGAAGTTCTTC. Drawing the rest from reference TRBV18 and TRBJ2-1, the complete variable domain is NAGVMQNPRHLVRRRGQEARLRCSPMKGHSHVYWYRQLPEEGLKFMVYLQKENIIDESGMPKERFSAEFPKEGPSILRIQQVVRGDSAAYFCASSPERERGLKFFGPGTRLTVL.

The chain uses TRBV7-3 and TRBJ2-6, with D perhaps TRBD2 (5 bases). Trimming pared 3 bases from V and 0 bases from J, leaving 12 bases between. The CDR3 has 17 residues. CDR1 and CDR2 (germline): SGHTA, FQGTGA. CDR3 sequence: CASSFLARSSGANVLTF. CDR3 nucleotides: TGTGCCAGCAGCTTCTTAGCGCGAAGCTCTGGGGCCAACGTCCTGACTTTC.

V gene TRBV15 combines with J gene TRBJ2-3; weak D call: TRBD2 (5 bases). V lost 1 base and J 2 bases, leaving 10 bases between the germline ends. CDR1 and CDR2 (germline): LNHNV, YYDKDF (reference sequence). The CDR3 is made up of 15 amino acids. CDR3 protein: CATSRGVDYTDTQYF. The CDR3 DNA is TGTGCCACCAGCAGAGGCGTCGACTACACAGATACGCAGTATTTT.

V usage is TRBV27 and J usage is TRBJ2-7, with TRBD1 matching 8 bases. J was trimmed by 6 bases and V by 8 bases; bases with no gene match: 9. The CDR3 is 13 amino acids. CDR1 and CDR2 from the germline V gene are MNHEY and SMNVEV (reference sequence). The CDR3 spells CASPLRGRSEQYF. In DNA form, the CDR3 reads TGTGCCAGCCCCCTCAGGGGGCGCTCCGAGCAGTACTTC.

The chain employs TRBV11-3 and TRBJ2-1, with a possible D match to TRBD2 (6 bases). Per the germline V gene, CDR1 is SGHNT and CDR2 is YENEEA. The CDR3 runs 17 residues. Deletions cut 0 bases from V and 4 bases from J, with 16 bases between. The CDR3 is CASSLDRWGAGYNEQFF. CDR3 DNA: TGTGCCAGCAGCTTAGATCGATGGGGCGCGGGGTACAATGAGCAGTTCTTC.

This clone was picked up one time. This chain uses TRBV19 with TRBJ2-1, with 8 nucleotides matching TRBD2. The CDR3 spans 13 residues. The germline V gene encodes CDR1 LNHDA and CDR2 SQIVND (reference sequence). V trimming: 5 bases; J trimming: 8 bases; junction bases outside the gene matches: 5. The CDR3 DNA sequence: TGTGCCAGTAGTTCCAGACTAGCGCATGAGCAGTTCTTC. It yields the protein CASSSRLAHEQFF.

This chain links TRBV7-3 with TRBJ1-3; D gene uncertain. This CDR3 has 16 amino acids. CDR1 SGHTA and CDR2 FQGTGA come from the germline V gene. The germline V and J ends were trimmed by 1 base and 0 bases, with 10 bases remaining between them. CDR3 coding DNA: TGTGCCAGCAGCTTAAATCCTCCCTCCTCTGGAAACACCATATATTTT. Residues: CASSLNPPSSGNTIYF.

This rearrangement joins TRBV7-9 to TRBJ1-2; TRBD1 might be the D (5 bases). Germline CDR1 is SEHNR and CDR2 is FQNEAQ (reference sequence). V lost 4 bases and J 4 bases, leaving 16 bases between the germline ends. The CDR3 has 15 amino acids. This CDR3 reads CASSSTKTDPYGYTF. CDR3 DNA: TGTGCCAGCAGCTCTACCAAGACAGACCCCTATGGCTACACCTTC. The whole variable domain, remainder taken from reference TRBV7-9 and TRBJ1-2, is DTGVSQNPRHKITKRGQNVTFRCDPISEHNRLYWYRQTLGQGPEFLTYFQNEAQLEKSRLLSDRFSAERPKGSFSTLEIQRTEQGDSAMYLCASSSTKTDPYGYTFGSGTRLTVV.

As to this clone: An end of the junction does not agree with germline; a read error may underlie this. The V gene is TRBV20-1, the J gene TRBJ1-1, with unresolved D. The CDR3 has 11 residues. Germline-derived CDR1 and CDR2 are DFQATT and SNEGSKA (reference sequence). The CDR3 DNA reads TGTGTTATTGCGGGGAACACTGAAGCTTTCTTT. Translating gives CVIAGNTEAFF.

V and J are TRBV7-9 and TRBJ1-1; 8 nucleotides line up with TRBD1. Germline values: CDR1 SEHNR, CDR2 FQNEAQ (reference sequence). The CDR3 has 15 residues. V lost 5 bases and J lost 1; bases outside the gene matches: 6. CDR3 in DNA: TGTGCCAGCAGCCGACAGACAGGGGCGAACACTGAAGCTTTCTTT. As protein: CASSRQTGANTEAFF.

The V call is TRBV11-3, the J call TRBJ2-3, with a tentative D call TRBD2 (5 bases). Germline assignment: CDR1 SGHNT and CDR2 YENEEA. The V end was cut by 1 base, the J end by 3 bases, with 11 bases between. The CDR3 extends over 15 amino acids. CDR3 protein: CASSLGLARTDTQYF. In nucleotides, the CDR3 is TGTGCCAGCAGCTTAGGCCTAGCCAGGACAGATACGCAGTATTTT.

The rearrangement uses TRBV2 and TRBJ2-1; 11 nucleotides match TRBD2. After removal of 10 bases from V and 1 base from J, the junction contained 3 bases not matched to a gene. Germline V gene lookup returns CDR1 SNHLY and CDR2 FYNNEI. This CDR3 contains 14 residues. CDR3 amino acids: CATRTSGSYNEQFF. In DNA form, the CDR3 reads TGTGCCACCCGGACTAGCGGGTCCTACAATGAGCAGTTCTTC.

This clone was seen just once. V usage is TRBV19 and J usage is TRBJ2-1, with D perhaps given as TRBD1 or TRBD2 (5 bases each). The CDR3 contains 15 residues. Germline V gene lookup returns CDR1 LNHDA and CDR2 SQIVND (reference sequence). V was shortened by 6 bases and J by 2 bases, with 14 bases between the two germline ends. The CDR3 sequence: CASRSGTSAYNEQFF. CDR3 DNA: TGTGCCAGTAGATCCGGGACCTCTGCCTACAATGAGCAGTTCTTC.

The CDR3 is CASSIVGRARSTEAFF. Written as DNA, the CDR3 is TGTGCCAGTAGTATAGTTGGAAGGGCGAGGAGCACTGAAGCTTTCTTT. The chain links TRBV19 to TRBJ1-1, with D hard to call. The CDR3 contains 16 residues. Trimming left V 1 base short and J 4 bases short, with 16 bases between. The germline V gene encodes CDR1 LNHDA and CDR2 SQIVND (reference sequence).

This clone appeared once. V is TRBV19 and J is TRBJ1-1; tentatively, D is TRBD1 (6 bases). CDR1 and CDR2 from the germline V gene are LNHDA and SQIVND (reference sequence). The CDR3 loop spans 13 amino acids. V lost 6 bases and J 8 bases, leaving 16 bases between the germline ends. The CDR3 DNA is TGTGCCAGTAGACATCTACAGGGTACCGAAGCTTTCTTT. Its translation is CASRHLQGTEAFF.

CDR3 sequence reads: CASSFNRGREQYF. DNA of the CDR3: TGTGCCAGCAGTTTCAACAGGGGGCGGGAGCAGTACTTC. The chain carries TRBV27 and TRBJ2-7, with 9 positions matching TRBD1. The length of the CDR3 is 13 residues. Looked up from germline, CDR1 is MNHEY and CDR2 is SMNVEV (reference sequence). After removal of 3 bases from V and 7 bases from J, the junction contained 4 bases not matched to a gene.

The V and J genes are TRBV10-1 and TRBJ2-5; tentatively, D is TRBD1 or TRBD2 (7 bases each). Judging by the DNA end, TRBJ2-7 fits better; the J call may be wrong. Germline values: CDR1 WNHNN, CDR2 SYGVQD (reference sequence). This CDR3 is built from 15 residues. CDR3 protein: CASSTPRGGPYEQYF. In nucleotides, the CDR3 is TGCGCCAGCAGTACCCCCAGGGGGGGACCTTACGAGCAGTACTTC.

V is TRBV7-8 and J is TRBJ2-3, with D possibly matching TRBD2 (5 bases). The CDR3 is made up of 14 amino acids. V was shortened by 6 bases and J by 7 bases, with 17 bases between the two germline ends. The germline gives CDR1 SGHVS, CDR2 FQNEAQ. CDR3 region: CASSRRTPANTQYF. In DNA form, the CDR3 reads TGTGCCAGCAGTCGCCGGACTCCGGCAAATACGCAGTATTTT.

The rearrangement joins TRBV2 to TRBJ1-1, with a possible D match to TRBD1 (6 bases). Germline lookup yields CDR1 SNHLY and CDR2 FYNNEI. The length of the CDR3 is 15 residues. Trimming left V 6 bases short and J 2 bases short, with 16 bases between. The CDR3 reads CASRRQEPANTEAFF. The CDR3 DNA reads TGTGCCAGCAGACGACAGGAGCCAGCAAACACTGAAGCTTTCTTT.

The V gene is TRBV7-9, the J gene TRBJ2-7, with 13 bases aligning to TRBD2. Germline CDR1 reads SEHNR; CDR2 reads FQNEAQ (reference sequence). Losses at the gene ends were 5 bases for V and 5 bases for J; bases not matched to a gene: 6. This CDR3 has 15 residues. The CDR3 DNA follows: TGTGCCAGCAGCCCCGGACTAGCGGGAGACGACGAGCAGTACTTC. Encoded protein: CASSPGLAGDDEQYF.

The chain combines TRBV5-4 with TRBJ2-7; a possible D gene is TRBD1 (6 bases). The CDR3 covers 16 residues. Germline values: CDR1 SGHNT, CDR2 YYREEE (reference sequence). Trimming removed 0 bases at V and 0 bases at J, with 13 bases between. The CDR3 DNA reads as TGTGCCAGCAGCTTGGGGACAGCCAAATACTCCTACGAGCAGTACTTC. This translates into CASSLGTAKYSYEQYF.